The source of this T cell receptor (beta chain) is a study of spatial heterogeneity in lung cancer. Time point: sample taken at primary tumor resection. A total of some 70 untreated early-stage non-small cell lung cancer patients served as donors. The CDR3 covers 13 residues. Trimming removed 7 bases from V and 4 bases from J, with 12 bases in between. The germline CDR1 and CDR2 sequences are SNHLY and FYNNEI. Via MiXCR, TCRdb re-called the 5' RACE reads, giving one row per CDR3 protein. The profile shows over 5,500 distinct CDR3 sequences, roughly 8.3% of them singletons. Sequencing was performed on normal lung tissue next to the tumor, taken at surgery. The sequence came from a female donor with early-stage non-small cell lung cancer. The chain combines TRBV2 with TRBJ2-3, with unresolved D. CDR3 residues: CASNLLQADTQYF. CDR3 nucleotide sequence: TGTGCCAGCAACTTGCTGCAAGCAGATACGCAGTATTTT.